This T cell receptor (beta chain) emerged from a study of T-cell reconstitution after alpha-beta-depleted transplantation in children. Unique molecular identifiers were used to barcode this TCRbeta library. One entry per CDR3 protein, called by TCRdb with MiXCR from the PCR reads. Of just over 350,000 distinct CDR3 sequences detected, 10% to 15% appear once; the ten largest clones hold roughly 4.3%. This clonotype has just a few counts. The sequence came from a human donor who donated a stem cell graft to a child with Fanconi anemia. The specimen was PBMCs, collected from the stem cell graft.

The CDR3 bases are TGCGCCAGCAGCCAAGTACACCAGGAGATGGTTGGCGCTTTCTTT. Translating it yields CASSQVHQEMVGAFF. The V gene is TRBV4-3, the J gene TRBJ1-1, with D unresolved. V shed 1 base and J shed 11 bases, with 20 bases lying between them. Germline V gene sequence: CDR1 LGHNA, CDR2 YSLEER. This CDR3 contains 15 residues.